Listed below are T cell receptor beta chains from one sample, sequenced in a study of cytomegalovirus exposure and HLA in healthy donors. Assay: immunoSEQ multiplex PCR; the TCRdb copy retains only in-frame clones and omits some. The sample carries 200,000 to 300,000 clones, approximately 85% recorded once. The specimen was PBMCs. Source of these receptors: a woman aged 40 to 49 in good health and CMV-seropositive. The CDR3 runs from the conserved cysteine through the conserved F or W. Fields, in order: CDR3 length, V gene, D gene, J gene, CDR3 DNA, CDR3 protein. The D gene is left open where the match is weak.

>18|TRBV5-8|TRBD2|TRBJ2-7
TGTGCCAGCAGCTTGAGTTTTGGCGGGGGATGGTTACCCTACGAGCAGTACTTC
CASSLSFGGGWLPYEQYF
>15|TRBV18|TRBD1|TRBJ2-7
TGTGCCAGCTCATCATCCGGACAGGGAATCTACGAGCAGTACTTC
CASSSSGQGIYEQYF
>15|TRBV18|.|TRBJ1-6
TGTGCCAGCGCCCAGGTGGGGGCCGATAATTCACCCCTCCACTTT
CASAQVGADNSPLHF
>13|TRBV19|.|TRBJ1-5
TGTGCCAGTAGTATGTGGGGGGAACAGCCCCAGCATTTT
CASSMWGEQPQHF
>15|TRBV19|TRBD1|TRBJ1-5
TGTGCCAGTAGTGAGACAGGGGCCCTCAATCAGCCCCAGCATTTT
CASSETGALNQPQHF
>14|TRBV7-2|.|TRBJ1-5
TGTGCCAGCAGCCTCACATTTAGCAATCAGCCCCAGCATTTT
CASSLTFSNQPQHF
>15|TRBV5-6|TRBD1|TRBJ2-3
TGTGCCAGCAGCTCTGGACAGGGGTTCACAGATACGCAGTATTTT
CASSSGQGFTDTQYF
>15|TRBV6-5|.|TRBJ1-3
TGTGCCAGCAGTTACCAGGTCGGGGGTGGAAACACCATATATTTT
CASSYQVGGGNTIYF
>17|TRBV15|.|TRBJ1-4
TGTGCCACCAGCAGAGGGGGTGGGGCAGTAGTTAATGAAAAACTGTTTTTT
CATSRGGGAVVNEKLFF
>15|TRBV19|.|TRBJ1-2
TGTGCCAGTAGGCTAAGGACACCCTCGGGTTATGGCTACACCTTC
CASRLRTPSGYGYTF
>16|TRBV28|.|TRBJ1-3
TGTGCCAGCAGTGTGGAGGGGTTGACAACTGGAAACACCATATATTTT
CASSVEGLTTGNTIYF
>15|TRBV7-9|TRBD1|TRBJ1-2
TGTGCCAGCAGCCTAGGGACAGATTTCAACTATGGCTACACCTTC
CASSLGTDFNYGYTF
>15|TRBV9|TRBD1|TRBJ2-7
TGTGCCAGCAGCGAACGCCCCCAGGGGGTCTACGAGCAGTACTTC
CASSERPQGVYEQYF
>13|TRBV9|.|TRBJ2-7
TGTGCCAGCAGCGAGAGCGAATACTACGAGCAGTACTTC
CASSESEYYEQYF
>15|TRBV2|TRBD2|TRBJ2-3
TGTGCCAGCAGTTCCCGGACTAGCGGGAGCGTTCCGCAGTATTTT
CASSSRTSGSVPQYF
>17|TRBV5-1|TRBD2|TRBJ2-4
TGCGCCACCTCGACTAGCGGGAGGACCGAAGCCAAAAACATTCAGTACTTC
CATSTSGRTEAKNIQYF